This T cell receptor beta chain comes out of a study of cytomegalovirus exposure and HLA in healthy donors (dated by TCRdb to about 2017). The study in broad terms: An earlier analysis of some 600 of the donors reported 276 Gb of sequence data and 117 million unique TCR beta sequences obtained from around 190 million T cells. A later analysis re-examined previously published TCR beta repertoires from several hundred donors and added high-resolution HLA genotyping to investigate patterns of TCR occurrence. All discovery cohort repertoires had been generated using a single sequencing platform. The study aimed to test whether signatures of past pathogen exposure could be identified by cataloging public T cell receptors. Of the 398 genotyped donors, 81% were placed in the genetic ancestry cluster associated with self-reported Caucasian donors. Because of strong linkage in the cohort, five DR-DQ haplotypes were treated as single units for association and clustering. On average, 235,054 unique TCR beta nucleotide sequences were sequenced per donor among 398 genotyped donors of the cohort, with around 19% of those sequences being non-productive. An early release covering some 640 HLA-typed donors comprised about 320 gigabases of sequencing data and around 80 million unique TCR sequences. Donor age, sex, ethnicity and CMV serostatus were collected together with the repertoire data. HLA typing included class I and class II loci at four-digit resolution. To predict cytomegalovirus infection status, the study brought together high-throughput TCR immunosequencing, statistical association of individual TCRs with disease status, and machine learning. Rather than drawing on any new phenotypic data, the later analysis identified candidate immune exposures from TCR beta sequences and the way those sequences occurred across donors. In addition to the first cohort of 650 to 800 subjects, a separate validation cohort of 130 or so different subjects was used. The study used immunosequencing to profile the T cell repertoires of several hundred subjects and linked those repertoires to cytomegalovirus serostatus. In a later genetic analysis, genome-wide SNP genotypes for about three fifths of the roughly 670 donors were used, and that subset was treated as a discovery cohort. An earlier analysis of several hundred of the donors applied high-throughput TCR beta sequencing to assess whether each TCR beta V gene segment acted as functional or pseudogenic. Typing coverage varied by locus: roughly 629-630 donors for A, B, C, DRB1 and DQB1; more than 500 for DQA1; some 610 for DPA1; 400 to 480 for DPB1.

As to this clone: No cognate antigen has been identified for it. No base qualities exist here, and no much larger clone lies one base off it.

General conclusions and limits of the study: Because counts were too low, more than 15 rarely observed V segments, including chromosome 9 orphons, were left out of the earlier analysis of 587 of the donors. A later analysis found that most CMV-associated TCR beta chains appeared HLA-restricted, with HLA associations seemingly driven largely by CMV exposure. In vitro tests confirmed that three of the cytomegalovirus-associated TCR beta chains recognize cytomegalovirus antigens. Strong co-occurrence of HLA alleles, especially DR and DQ, made assigning TCR associations to individual alleles difficult. CMV serostatus was the only immune exposure information available for the cohort. Because HLA typing was missing for some donors at each locus, association tests included only the typed subset. In a later analysis, 15,000 to 20,000 TCR beta sequences were associated with specific HLA alleles at a false discovery rate of 0.05. Cytomegalovirus status was reported to be diagnosed by the classifier with high specificity and sensitivity in both the original and validation cohorts. Most TCR sequences were observed very rarely across donors, whereas some public TCRs were present in many individuals. Correlated functional status among segregating V segments might reflect linkage disequilibrium, but an unknown experimental factor could not be ruled out. The sequencing pipeline was judged likely to have produced a cluster of highly shared sequence variants as a technical artifact. The study listed approximately 150 TCR beta chains as associated with cytomegalovirus. Roughly uniform sequencing depth across donors was assumed in presence/absence analyses, although this assumption may not hold. A later genetic analysis associated a missense DCLRE1C variant with V-gene and J-gene trimming of TCR beta chains, and an independent cohort replicated the association. In a later analysis, HLA-associated TCR beta chains were found to be more clonally expanded and to have lower generation probabilities than equally common non-associated chains. Several of the top co-occurrence clusters appeared to be linked to parvovirus B19, influenza, CMV and Epstein-Barr virus, according to a later analysis. A further reported finding was that TCR beta sequences accurately predicted the HLA-A and HLA-B alleles for most subjects in the first cohort. In an earlier analysis of fewer than 700 of the donors, most TCR beta V segments appeared in productive rearrangements about 87% or about 30% of the time, broadly matching IMGT annotations. The authors suggested that the approach could potentially be extended to other disease states and immunological phenotypes. A later analysis found that TCR association rates varied across HLA loci, with DRB1 alleles showing the most associated TCRs and HLA-C alleles the fewest. This cohort had only TCR beta chains sequenced, and the lack of alpha or paired-chain data limited which features could be detected. In a later genetic analysis, fewer N-insertions in productive TCRs were reported among donors in an Asian-associated ancestry cluster than the roughly 670-donor mean.

The receptor library was made with the immunoSEQ multiplex PCR assay. For the multiplex PCR, a mixture combining 60 forward primers for TCR Vbeta segments and 13 reverse primers for TCR Jbeta segments was used. The CDR3 region of rearranged TCR beta genes was amplified from genomic DNA with a multiplex PCR assay. The Illumina HiSeq System was used to sequence the amplified TCR beta libraries as 87-base-pair reads. Regarding the original processing steps: In a later analysis, 70 million to 95 million unique TCR beta chains were counted across the approximately 670 repertoires, and roughly 11 million of these chains were shared by at least two donors. To remove PCR and sequencing errors, raw reads were error-corrected and collapsed into unique sequences using a nearest-neighbor algorithm that merged closely related sequences. Alignment of CDR3 sequences to IMGT reference sequences was used to assign V, D and J gene segments. For a sequence to be retained, a match of at least six nucleotides was required to both a V gene segment and a J gene segment. A rearrangement counted as productive if the CDR3 had no stop codons and remained in frame with V and J, and every other rearrangement counted as non-productive. CDR3 was defined by IMGT convention, running from the second conserved V-encoded cysteine to the conserved J-encoded phenylalanine. The earlier analysis of around 640 of the donors excluded sequences that lacked an unambiguous match to a single V gene segment. An earlier analysis of 500 to 700 of the donors classified V segments as functional when productive rearrangements were above 56.7% and as segregating when the standard deviation between donors was above 5%. A statistical classification framework was developed to diagnose cytomegalovirus status using the catalog of TCR beta chain sequences. A later analysis assigned V and J genes by comparing TCR nucleotide sequences with IMGT/GENE-DB human TR gene sequences. Using the TCRdist pipeline, a later analysis assigned CDR3 sequences along with most-parsimonious VDJ recombination scenarios. In a later analysis, each TCR beta chain was defined by its CDR3 amino acid sequence together with its V-gene family, and reads lacking a unique V-gene family were excluded. A later analysis removed roughly 590 highly shared, low-generation-probability nucleotide sequences to deal with suspected cross-contamination and a sequencing artifact. For each public chain, a later analysis derived a clonal expansion index from normalized ranks of inferred template counts within each repertoire. A later analysis computed generation probabilities with a VDJ recombination model fitted to out-of-frame rearrangements, and checked the results against IGoR. A later analysis scored TCR-TCR, TCR-HLA and TCR-CMV co-occurrence with hypergeometric tests, applying a repertoire-size bias correction to TCR pairs. A later analysis estimated false discovery rates by permuting HLA or CMV assignments 20 times. In a later analysis, co-occurring TCRs were grouped using DBSCAN, with TCRdist sequence similarity added in when clustering inside HLA-allele-positive subsets. Repertoires with fewer than 30,000 or more than 120,000 public chains, plus five repertoires with anomalous nucleotide sharing, were excluded from co-occurrence clustering. TCRdb took over this immuneACCESS table, retaining in-frame rearrangements with V and J assigned. Such tables are incomplete; in checked studies, under half of the missing clones stem from an unresolved V gene, and the remainder is unexplained. That table furnishes V, J and clone size, whereas the DNA furnished D and trimming. Here the sample has roughly 120,000 clones; around 80% occur a single time. The ten largest account for 2.5% to 3% of the sample.

The cohort consisted of more than 650 healthy bone marrow donors. All cohort members were sampled while nominally healthy, although unrecorded immune exposures were likely present. The donor tested CMV seropositive and was one of the 289 seropositive cohort members. Each donor provided a peripheral blood sample, and peripheral blood mononuclear cells were used for TCR beta sequencing. Genomic DNA extraction from the blood cell samples was performed with the Qiagen DNeasy Blood Extraction Kit. The receptor comes from a woman aged 18-29 years in good health and CMV-seropositive. The sequencing input was PBMCs.

The CDR3 loop reads CSVAGTAQETQYF. The base sequence is TGCAGCGTTGCAGGGACAGCACAAGAGACCCAGTACTTC. Recombination linked TRBV29-1 to TRBJ2-5, and 7 junctional nucleotides match TRBD1. The V end gives up 4 bases and the J end 2 bases, leaving 4 bases in the junction not matched to a gene. From the germline V gene, CDR1 is SQVTM and CDR2 is ANQGSEA. Measured from the cysteine to the phenylalanine, the CDR3 is 13 residues long. Only the CDR3 region is kept as DNA, spanning 39 bases read in frame from base 1.